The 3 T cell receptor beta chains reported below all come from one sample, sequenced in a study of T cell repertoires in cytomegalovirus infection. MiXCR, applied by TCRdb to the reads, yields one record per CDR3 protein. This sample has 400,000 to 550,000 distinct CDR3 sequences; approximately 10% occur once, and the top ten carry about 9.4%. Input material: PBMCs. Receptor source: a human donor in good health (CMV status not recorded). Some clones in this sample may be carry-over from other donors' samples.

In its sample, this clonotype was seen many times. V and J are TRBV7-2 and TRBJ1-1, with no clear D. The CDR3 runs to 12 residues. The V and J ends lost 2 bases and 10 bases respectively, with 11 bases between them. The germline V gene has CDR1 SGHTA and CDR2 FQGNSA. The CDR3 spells CASSLRSGGAFF. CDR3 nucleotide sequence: TGTGCCAGCAGCTTAAGGTCAGGCGGAGCTTTCTTT.

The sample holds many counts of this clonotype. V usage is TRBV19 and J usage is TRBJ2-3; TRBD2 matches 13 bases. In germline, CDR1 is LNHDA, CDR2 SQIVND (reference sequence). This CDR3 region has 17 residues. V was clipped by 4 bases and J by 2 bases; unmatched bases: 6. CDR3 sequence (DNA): TGTGCCAGTAGTACGCGGACTAGCGGGGGAAACACAGATACGCAGTATTTT. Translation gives CASSTRTSGGNTDTQYF. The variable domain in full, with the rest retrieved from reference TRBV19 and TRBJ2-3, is DGGITQSPKYLFRKEGQNVTLSCEQNLNHDAMYWYRQDPGQGLRLIYYSQIVNDFQKGDIAEGYSVSREKKESFPLTVTSAQKNPTAFYLCASSTRTSGGNTDTQYFGPGTRLTVL.

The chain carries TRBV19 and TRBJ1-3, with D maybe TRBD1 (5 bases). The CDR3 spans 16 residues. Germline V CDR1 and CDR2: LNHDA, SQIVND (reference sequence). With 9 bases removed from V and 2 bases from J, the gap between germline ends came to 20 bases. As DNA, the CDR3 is TGTGCCAGGACACGATCCAGGGACCCAACTGGAAACACCATATATTTT. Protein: CARTRSRDPTGNTIYF.